Sequencing of this T cell receptor beta chain was carried out in a study of shared clonotypes between healthy human individuals. There are 13 residues in the CDR3. From germline, CDR1 is MDHEN and CDR2 SYDVKM. J gave up 7 bases and V 6 bases, and 6 bases lay outside the gene matches. Terminally differentiated effector memory CD45RA+ cells were excluded from the naive CD8 cells, which were CD45RO-negative and positively selected for CCR7. Sequenced by immunoSEQ multiplex PCR; TCRdb stores in-frame clones only, minus some. Counted here are about 2.1 million clones, 90% to 95% occurring once; the ten biggest clones make up over 1.5%.

Material for sequencing was naive CD8+ T cells from PBMCs. This clonotype was sampled from a man between 18 and 35 years old in good health. Some clones in this sample may be carry-over from other donors' samples. J is TRBJ1-2 and V is TRBV28, with TRBD1 identical over 9 bases. The chain's CDR3 is CASRPPGQGGYTF. In nucleotides, the CDR3 is TGTGCCAGCAGACCACCGGGACAGGGTGGCTACACCTTC.